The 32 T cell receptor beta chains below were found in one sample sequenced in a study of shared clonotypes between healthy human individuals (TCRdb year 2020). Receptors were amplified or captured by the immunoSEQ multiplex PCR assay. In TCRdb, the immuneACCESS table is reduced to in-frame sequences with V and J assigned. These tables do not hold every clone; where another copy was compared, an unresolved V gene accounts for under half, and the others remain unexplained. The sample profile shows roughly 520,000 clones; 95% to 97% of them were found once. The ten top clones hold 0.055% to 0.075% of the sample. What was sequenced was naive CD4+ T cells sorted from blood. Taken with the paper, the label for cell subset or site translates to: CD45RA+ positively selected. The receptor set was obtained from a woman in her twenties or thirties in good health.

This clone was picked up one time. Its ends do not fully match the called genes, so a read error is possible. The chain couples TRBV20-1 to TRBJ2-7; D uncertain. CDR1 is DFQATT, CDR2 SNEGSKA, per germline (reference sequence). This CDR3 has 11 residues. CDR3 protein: CSASSGFPGNF. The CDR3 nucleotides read TGCAGTGCTTCGTCTGGGTTCCCCGGCAACTTC.

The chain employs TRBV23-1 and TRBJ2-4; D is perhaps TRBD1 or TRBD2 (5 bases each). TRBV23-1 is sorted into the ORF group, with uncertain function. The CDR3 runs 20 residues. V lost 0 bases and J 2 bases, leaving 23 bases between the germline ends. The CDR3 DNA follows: TGCGCCAGCAGTCAATCGAGGGGCGCGGAATTAAATGCTCCCAAAAACATTCAGTACTTC. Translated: CASSQSRGAELNAPKNIQYF.

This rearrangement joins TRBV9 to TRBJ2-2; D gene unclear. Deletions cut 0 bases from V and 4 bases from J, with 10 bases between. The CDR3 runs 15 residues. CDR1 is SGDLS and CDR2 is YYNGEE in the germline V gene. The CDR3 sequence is CASSVVQRGTGELFF. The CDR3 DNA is TGTGCCAGCAGCGTAGTACAGCGAGGCACCGGGGAGCTGTTTTTT.

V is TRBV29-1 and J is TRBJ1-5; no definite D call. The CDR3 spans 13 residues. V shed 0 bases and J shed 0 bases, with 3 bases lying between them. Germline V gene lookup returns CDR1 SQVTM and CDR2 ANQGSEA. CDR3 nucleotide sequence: TGCAGCGTTGAAGACAATAGCAATCAGCCCCAGCATTTT. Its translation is CSVEDNSNQPQHF.

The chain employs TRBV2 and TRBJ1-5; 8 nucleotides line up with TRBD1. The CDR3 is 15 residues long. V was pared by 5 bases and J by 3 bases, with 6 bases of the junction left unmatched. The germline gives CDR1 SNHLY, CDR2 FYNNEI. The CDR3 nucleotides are TGTGCCAGCAGTTTGGGACAGGTAGACAATCAGCCCCAGCATTTT. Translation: CASSLGQVDNQPQHF.

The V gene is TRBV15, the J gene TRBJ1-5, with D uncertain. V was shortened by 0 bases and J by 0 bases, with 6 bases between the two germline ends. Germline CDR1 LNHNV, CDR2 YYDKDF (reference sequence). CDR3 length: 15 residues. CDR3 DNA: TGTGCCACCAGCAGAGAGGCAGATAGCAATCAGCCCCAGCATTTT. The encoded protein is CATSREADSNQPQHF. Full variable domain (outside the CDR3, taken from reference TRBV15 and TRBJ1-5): DAMVIQNPRYQVTQFGKPVTLSCSQTLNHNVMYWYQQKSSQAPKLLFHYYDKDFNNEADTPDNFQSRRPNTSFCFLDIRSPGLGDTAMYLCATSREADSNQPQHFGDGTRLSIL.

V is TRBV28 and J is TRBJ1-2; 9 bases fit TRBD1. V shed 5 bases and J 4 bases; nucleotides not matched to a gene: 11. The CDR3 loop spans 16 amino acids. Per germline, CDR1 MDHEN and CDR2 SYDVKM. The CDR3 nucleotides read TGTGCCAGCAGTACTATGGGGGAGGGACAGGGCTATGGCTACACCTTC. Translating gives CASSTMGEGQGYGYTF.

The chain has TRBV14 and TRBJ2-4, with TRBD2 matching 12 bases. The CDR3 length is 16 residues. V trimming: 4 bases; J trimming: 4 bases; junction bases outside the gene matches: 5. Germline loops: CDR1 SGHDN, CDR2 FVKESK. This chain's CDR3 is CASSRPGLAGKNIQYF. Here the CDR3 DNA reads TGTGCCAGCAGCCGGCCAGGACTAGCGGGGAAAAACATTCAGTACTTC.

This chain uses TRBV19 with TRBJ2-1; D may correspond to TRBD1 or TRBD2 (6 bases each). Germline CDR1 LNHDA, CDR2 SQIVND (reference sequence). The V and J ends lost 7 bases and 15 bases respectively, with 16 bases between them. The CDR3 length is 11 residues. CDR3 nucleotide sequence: TGTGCCAGTAAAGGGGGGCGGGCGCGGTTCTTC. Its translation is CASKGGRARFF.

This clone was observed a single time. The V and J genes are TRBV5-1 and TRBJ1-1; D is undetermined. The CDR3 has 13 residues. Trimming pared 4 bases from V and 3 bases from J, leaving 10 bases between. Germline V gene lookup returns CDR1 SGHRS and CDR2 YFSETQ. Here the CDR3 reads CASSRNTDTEAFF. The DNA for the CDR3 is TGCGCCAGCAGCCGGAATACGGACACTGAAGCTTTCTTT.

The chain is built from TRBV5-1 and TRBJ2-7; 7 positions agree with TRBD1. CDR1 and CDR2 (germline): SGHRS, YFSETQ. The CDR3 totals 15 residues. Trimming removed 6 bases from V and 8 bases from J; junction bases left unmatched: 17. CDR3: CASNHPGQPFAQQYF. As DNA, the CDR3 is TGCGCCAGCAACCACCCGGGACAGCCTTTTGCCCAGCAGTACTTC.

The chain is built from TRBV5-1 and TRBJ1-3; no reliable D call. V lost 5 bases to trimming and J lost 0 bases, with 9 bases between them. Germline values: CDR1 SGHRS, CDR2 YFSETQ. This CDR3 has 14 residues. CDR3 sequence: CASRQRVSGNTIYF. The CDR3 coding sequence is TGCGCCAGCAGACAACGAGTCTCTGGAAACACCATATATTTT.

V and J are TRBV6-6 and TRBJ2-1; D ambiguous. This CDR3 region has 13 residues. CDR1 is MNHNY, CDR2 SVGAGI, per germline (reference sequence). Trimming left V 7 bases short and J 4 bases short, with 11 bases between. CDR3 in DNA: TGTGCCAGCAAGCAGGACCTGTACAATGAGCAGTTCTTC. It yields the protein CASKQDLYNEQFF.

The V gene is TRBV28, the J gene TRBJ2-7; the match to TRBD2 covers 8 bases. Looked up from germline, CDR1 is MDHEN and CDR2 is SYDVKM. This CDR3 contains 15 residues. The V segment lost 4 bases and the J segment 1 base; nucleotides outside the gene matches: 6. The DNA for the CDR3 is TGTGCCAGCAGTTCGGGGGGGCGAACATCCTACGAGCAGTACTTC. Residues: CASSSGGRTSYEQYF.

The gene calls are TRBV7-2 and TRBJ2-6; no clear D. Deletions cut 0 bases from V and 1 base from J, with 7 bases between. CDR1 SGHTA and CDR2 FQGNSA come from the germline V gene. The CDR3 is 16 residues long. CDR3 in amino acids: CASSLARLSGANVLTF. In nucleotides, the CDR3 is TGTGCCAGCAGCTTAGCGAGATTGTCTGGGGCCAACGTCCTGACTTTC.

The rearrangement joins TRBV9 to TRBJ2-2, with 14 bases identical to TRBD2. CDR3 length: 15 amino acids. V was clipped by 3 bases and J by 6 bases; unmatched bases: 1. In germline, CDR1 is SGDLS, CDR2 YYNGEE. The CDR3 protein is CASSGLAGGPGELFF. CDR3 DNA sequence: TGTGCCAGCAGCGGACTAGCGGGAGGGCCCGGGGAGCTGTTTTTT.

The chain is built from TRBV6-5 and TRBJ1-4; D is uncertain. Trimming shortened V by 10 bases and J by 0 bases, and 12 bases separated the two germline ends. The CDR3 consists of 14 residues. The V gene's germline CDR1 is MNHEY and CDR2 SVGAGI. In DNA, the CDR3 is TGTGCCACCGCTTCCTACGCAACTAATGAAAAACTGTTTTTT. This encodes CATASYATNEKLFF.

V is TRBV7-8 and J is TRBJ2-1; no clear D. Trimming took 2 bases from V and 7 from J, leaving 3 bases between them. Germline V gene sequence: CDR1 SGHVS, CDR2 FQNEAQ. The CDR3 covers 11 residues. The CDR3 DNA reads TGTGCCAGCAGCTTATTGAATGAGCAGTTCTTC. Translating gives CASSLLNEQFF.

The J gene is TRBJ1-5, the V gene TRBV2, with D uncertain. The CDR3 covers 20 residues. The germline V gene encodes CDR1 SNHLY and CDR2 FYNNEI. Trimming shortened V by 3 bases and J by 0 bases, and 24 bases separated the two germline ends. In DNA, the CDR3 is TGTGCCAGCAGTGATGAACTAGGCGTCACAGACTATTATAGCAATCAGCCCCAGCATTTT. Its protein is CASSDELGVTDYYSNQPQHF.

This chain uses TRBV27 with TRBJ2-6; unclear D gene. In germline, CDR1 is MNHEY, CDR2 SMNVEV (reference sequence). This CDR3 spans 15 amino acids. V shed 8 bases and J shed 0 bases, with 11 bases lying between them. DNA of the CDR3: TGTGCCAGCCGCCGACGGAACTCTGGGGCCAACGTCCTGACTTTC. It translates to CASRRRNSGANVLTF.

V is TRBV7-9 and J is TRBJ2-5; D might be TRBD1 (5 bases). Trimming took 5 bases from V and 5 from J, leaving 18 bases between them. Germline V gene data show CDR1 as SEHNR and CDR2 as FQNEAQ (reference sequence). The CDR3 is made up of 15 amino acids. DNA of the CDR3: TGTGCCAGCAGCCTAACCGGACACGTTCCGGAGACCCAGTACTTC. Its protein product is CASSLTGHVPETQYF. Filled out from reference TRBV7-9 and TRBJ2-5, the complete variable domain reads DTGVSQNPRHKITKRGQNVTFRCDPISEHNRLYWYRQTLGQGPEFLTYFQNEAQLEKSRLLSDRFSAERPKGSFSTLEIQRTEQGDSAMYLCASSLTGHVPETQYFGPGTRLLVL.

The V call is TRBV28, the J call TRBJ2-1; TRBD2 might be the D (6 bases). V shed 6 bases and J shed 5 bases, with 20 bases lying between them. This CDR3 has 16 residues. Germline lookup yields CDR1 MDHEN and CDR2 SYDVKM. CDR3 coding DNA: TGTGCCAGCAGCCCCTCGGAGGCGGGGCAACACAATGAGCAGTTCTTC. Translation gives CASSPSEAGQHNEQFF.

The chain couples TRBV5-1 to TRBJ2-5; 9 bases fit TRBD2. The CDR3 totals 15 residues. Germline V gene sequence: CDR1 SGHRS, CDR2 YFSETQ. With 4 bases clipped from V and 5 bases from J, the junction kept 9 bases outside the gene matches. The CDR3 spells CASSPVAGVEETQYF. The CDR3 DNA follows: TGCGCCAGCAGCCCCGTAGCGGGAGTTGAGGAGACCCAGTACTTC.

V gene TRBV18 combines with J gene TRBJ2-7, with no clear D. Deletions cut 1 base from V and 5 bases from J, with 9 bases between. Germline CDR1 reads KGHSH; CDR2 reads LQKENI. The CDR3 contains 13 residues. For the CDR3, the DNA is TGTGCCAGCTCACCACTAACAGCTAACGAGCAGTACTTC. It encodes CASSPLTANEQYF.

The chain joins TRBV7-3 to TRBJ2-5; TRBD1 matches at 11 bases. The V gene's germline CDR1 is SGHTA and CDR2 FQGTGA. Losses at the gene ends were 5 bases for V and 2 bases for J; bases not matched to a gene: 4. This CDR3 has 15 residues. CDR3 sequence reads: CASSPGQGAQETQYF. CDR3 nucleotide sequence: TGTGCCAGCAGCCCTGGACAGGGGGCTCAAGAGACCCAGTACTTC. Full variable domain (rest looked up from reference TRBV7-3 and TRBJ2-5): GAGVSQTPSNKVTEKGKYVELRCDPISGHTALYWYRQSLGQGPEFLIYFQGTGAADDSGLPNDRFFAVRPEGSVSTLKIQRTERGDSAVYLCASSPGQGAQETQYFGPGTRLLVL.

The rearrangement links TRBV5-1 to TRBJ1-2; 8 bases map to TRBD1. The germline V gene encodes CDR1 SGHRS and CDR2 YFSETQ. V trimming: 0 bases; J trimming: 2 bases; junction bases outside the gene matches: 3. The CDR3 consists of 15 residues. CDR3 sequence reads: CASSLDPGGNYGYTF. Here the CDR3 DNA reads TGCGCCAGCAGCTTGGATCCAGGGGGCAACTATGGCTACACCTTC.

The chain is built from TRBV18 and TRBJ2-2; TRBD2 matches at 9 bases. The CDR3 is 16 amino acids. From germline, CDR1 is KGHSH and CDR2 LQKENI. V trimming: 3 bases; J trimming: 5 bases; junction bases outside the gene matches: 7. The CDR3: CASSPRTSAQTGELFF. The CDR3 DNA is TGTGCCAGCTCACCCAGGACTAGCGCACAAACCGGGGAGCTGTTTTTT. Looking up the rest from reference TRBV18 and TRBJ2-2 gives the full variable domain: NAGVMQNPRHLVRRRGQEARLRCSPMKGHSHVYWYRQLPEEGLKFMVYLQKENIIDESGMPKERFSAEFPKEGPSILRIQQVVRGDSAAYFCASSPRTSAQTGELFFGEGSRLTVL.

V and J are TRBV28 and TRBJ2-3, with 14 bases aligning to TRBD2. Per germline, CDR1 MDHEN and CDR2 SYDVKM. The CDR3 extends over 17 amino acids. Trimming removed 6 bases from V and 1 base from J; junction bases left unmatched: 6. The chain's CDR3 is CASSSGLAGARTDTQYF. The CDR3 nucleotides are TGTGCCAGCAGCTCGGGACTAGCGGGAGCTCGCACAGATACGCAGTATTTT.

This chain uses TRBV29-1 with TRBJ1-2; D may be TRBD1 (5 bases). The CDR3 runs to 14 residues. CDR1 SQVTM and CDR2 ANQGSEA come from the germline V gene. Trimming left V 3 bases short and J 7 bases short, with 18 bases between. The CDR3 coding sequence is TGCAGCGTTGAGTTCGCTCCCGGGACGCTTGGCTACACCTTC. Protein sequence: CSVEFAPGTLGYTF.

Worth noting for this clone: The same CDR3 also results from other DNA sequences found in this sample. CDR3 sequence (DNA): TGCAGCGTTGAATTGAACACTGAAGCTTTCTTT. This gives the protein CSVELNTEAFF. V gene TRBV29-1 combines with J gene TRBJ1-1; D is uncertain. Germline lookup yields CDR1 SQVTM and CDR2 ANQGSEA. V lost 2 bases and J lost 0, with 1 base in between. This CDR3 is 11 amino acids long.

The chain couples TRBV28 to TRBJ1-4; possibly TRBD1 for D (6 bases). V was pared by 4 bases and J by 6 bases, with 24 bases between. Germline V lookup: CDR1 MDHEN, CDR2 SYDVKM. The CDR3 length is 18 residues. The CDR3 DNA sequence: TGTGCCAGCAGTTCCCCAAAGGGCAGGGGCGATTTATATGAAAAACTGTTTTTT. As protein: CASSSPKGRGDLYEKLFF.

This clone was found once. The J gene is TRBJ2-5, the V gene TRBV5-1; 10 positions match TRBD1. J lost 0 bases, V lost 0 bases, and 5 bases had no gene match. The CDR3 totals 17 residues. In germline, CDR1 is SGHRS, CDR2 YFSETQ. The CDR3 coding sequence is TGCGCCAGCAGCTTGGTCGTCGGGACAGGGGACCAAGAGACCCAGTACTTC. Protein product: CASSLVVGTGDQETQYF.